The 5 T cell receptor beta chains below come from one sample, sequenced in a study of radiotherapy plus CTLA-4 blockade in lung cancer. Assay used: immunoSEQ multiplex PCR; TCRdb lists only in-frame clones, some missing. The profile shows 30,000 to 35,000 clones, approximately 66% of them singletons. The sample consisted of peripheral blood, taken from a patient treated with radiotherapy plus ipilimumab. All receptors derive from a human donor with non-small cell lung cancer who had stable disease on radiotherapy plus ipilimumab.

The gene calls are TRBV19 and TRBJ1-3, with D possibly matching TRBD2 (5 bases). The J call could be wrong; TRBJ2-2 is a better fit for the DNA end. Germline V gene data show CDR1 as LNHDA and CDR2 as SQIVND (reference sequence). CDR3 length: 16 amino acids. The CDR3 loop is CASSIISSGYTGELFF. DNA of the CDR3: TGTGCCAGTAGTATTATATCGAGCGGTTACACCGGGGAGCTGTTTTTT.

The DNA of the CDR3 is TGTGCCAGCAGTTTAATGGGGGCCGGTGGAAACACCATATATTTT. It encodes CASSLMGAGGNTIYF. J is TRBJ1-3 and V is TRBV27; TRBD1 is a possible D gene (6 bases). V was shortened by 2 bases and J by 3 bases, with 11 bases between the two germline ends. CDR1 and CDR2 from the germline V gene are MNHEY and SMNVEV (reference sequence). The CDR3 loop spans 15 amino acids.

The rearrangement joins TRBV18 to TRBJ2-7; D might be TRBD1 (5 bases). This CDR3 spans 16 amino acids. Germline V gives CDR1 KGHSH, CDR2 LQKENI. With 6 bases removed from V and 3 bases from J, the gap between germline ends came to 21 bases. This CDR3 reads CASSSHPPTTVYEQYF. For the CDR3, the DNA is TGTGCCAGCTCCTCACACCCCCCGACGACAGTCTACGAGCAGTACTTC.

The V call is TRBV4-1, the J call TRBJ2-5; no clear D gene. TRBJ2-7 explains the end of the DNA better; the J call may be wrong. This CDR3 contains 14 residues. The germline V gene encodes CDR1 MGHRA and CDR2 YSYEKL. DNA of the CDR3: TGCGCCAGCAGCCAAGATCCTTACTCCTACGAGCAGTACTTC. Translated: CASSQDPYSYEQYF.

The rearrangement uses TRBV7-2 and TRBJ2-5, with a weak D call TRBD2 (5 bases). Germline CDR1 reads SGHTA; CDR2 reads FQGNSA. The CDR3 covers 14 residues. V lost 2 bases and J 4 bases, leaving 11 bases between the germline ends. The CDR3 DNA is TGTGCCAGCAGCTTATACGGGGTAGGAGAGACCCAGTACTTC. Its translation: CASSLYGVGETQYF.